Below are 17 T cell receptor beta chains sequenced from a single sample in a study of cytomegalovirus exposure and HLA in healthy donors. Sequencing used immunoSEQ multiplex PCR; TCRdb keeps in-frame clones, though not all of them. Among about 98,000 clones listed, roughly 87% were seen once. Sequenced: PBMCs. The receptors here all came from a woman aged 25 to 39 in good health and CMV-seronegative.

Concerning this clone: Germline is not matched at one junction end, which may reflect a read error. The rearrangement links TRBV6-1 to TRBJ2-7, with 8 positions matching TRBD2. Germline V gene data show CDR1 as MNHNS and CDR2 as SASEGT. The CDR3 is 8 amino acids. CDR3 protein: CATGLADF. The CDR3, as DNA: TGTGCCACCGGACTAGCAGACTTC.

J is TRBJ2-1 and V is TRBV20-1; TRBD2 matches 7 bases. The CDR3 contains 11 residues. Looked up from germline, CDR1 is DFQATT and CDR2 is SNEGSKA (reference sequence). After removal of 7 bases from V and 10 bases from J, the junction contained 7 bases not matched to a gene. The CDR3, as DNA: TGCAGTGTAACCAAGCGGGGCGAGCAGTTCTTC. As protein: CSVTKRGEQFF.

The chain joins TRBV5-6 to TRBJ1-6; TRBD1 matches at 7 bases. Germline V lookup: CDR1 SGHDT, CDR2 YYEEEE. With 4 bases clipped from V and 6 bases from J, the junction kept 13 bases outside the gene matches. This CDR3 is 17 amino acids long. The CDR3: CASSLWGDRASNSPLHF. The CDR3, as DNA: TGTGCCAGCAGCCTCTGGGGGGACAGAGCTTCTAATTCACCCCTCCACTTT.

This chain joins TRBV11-3 and TRBJ1-1, with D unclear. The germline V gene has CDR1 SGHNT and CDR2 YENEEA. V lost 5 bases and J 3 bases, leaving 10 bases between the germline ends. The CDR3 sequence is 13 residues long. CDR3 coding DNA: TGTGCCAGCAGCATAGGAGCGTACACTGAAGCTTTCTTT. Translating gives CASSIGAYTEAFF.

The chain recombines TRBV27 with TRBJ1-2, with TRBD1 matching over 7 bases. Germline V gives CDR1 MNHEY, CDR2 SMNVEV (reference sequence). The CDR3 has 14 amino acids. J was trimmed by 6 bases and V by 3 bases; bases with no gene match: 7. The CDR3 region is CASSFYRGADGYTF. CDR3 DNA sequence: TGTGCCAGCAGTTTCTACAGGGGAGCGGATGGCTACACCTTC.

The rearrangement links TRBV9 to TRBJ2-7; 9 bases agree with TRBD2. Trimming cost V 3 bases and J 3 bases; bases outside gene matches: 4. There are 14 residues in the CDR3. Germline V gene sequence: CDR1 SGDLS, CDR2 YYNGEE. The CDR3 reads CASSGREGLYEQYF. CDR3 nucleotide sequence: TGTGCCAGCAGCGGGCGGGAGGGCCTCTACGAGCAGTACTTC.

In its sample, this clone was seen once. This sequence joins TRBV6-5 and TRBJ2-2; D not resolved. This CDR3 is 13 amino acids long. The V gene lost 3 bases and the J gene lost 4 bases, with 6 bases spanning the gap. From germline, CDR1 is MNHEY and CDR2 SVGAGI. Here the CDR3 reads CASSYEITGELFF. DNA of the CDR3: TGTGCCAGCAGTTATGAGATCACCGGGGAGCTGTTTTTT.

V gene TRBV6-1 combines with J gene TRBJ1-6, with D perhaps matching TRBD1 (5 bases). Germline lookup yields CDR1 MNHNS and CDR2 SASEGT. V was shortened by 4 bases and J by 4 bases, with 14 bases between the two germline ends. The CDR3 runs to 16 residues. CDR3 in amino acids: CASSVGRVPYNSPLHF. The CDR3 coding sequence is TGTGCCAGCAGTGTTGGCAGGGTTCCTTATAATTCACCCCTCCACTTT.

The chain couples TRBV28 to TRBJ1-5; 9 bases are shared with TRBD1. CDR1 is MDHEN, CDR2 SYDVKM, per germline. After removal of 6 bases from V and 2 bases from J, the junction contained 5 bases not matched to a gene. The CDR3 runs 15 residues. The CDR3 sequence: CASSQQGARNQPQHF. DNA for the CDR3: TGTGCCAGCAGCCAACAGGGGGCACGCAATCAGCCCCAGCATTTT.

V is TRBV7-2 and J is TRBJ1-5; 8 bases agree with TRBD1. The V gene end was trimmed by 2 bases and the J gene end by 0 bases; junction bases not matched to a gene: 9. The V gene's germline CDR1 is SGHTA and CDR2 FQGNSA. There are 18 residues in the CDR3. This CDR3 reads CASSLRTGLGYSNQPQHF. CDR3 DNA: TGTGCCAGCAGCTTAAGGACAGGGTTAGGCTATAGCAATCAGCCCCAGCATTTT.

The gene calls are TRBV4-1 and TRBJ1-4, with 7 nucleotides matching TRBD1. There are 13 residues in the CDR3. The ends lost 6 bases at V and 4 bases at J; junction bases unmatched: 2. Looked up from germline, CDR1 is MGHRA and CDR2 is YSYEKL. The DNA of the CDR3 is TGCGCCAGCAGTACAGGGGTTAATGAAAAACTGTTTTTT. Translated: CASSTGVNEKLFF.

This clone was detected once. The chain employs TRBV7-8 and TRBJ2-1; 7 nucleotides match TRBD1. V trimming: 1 base; J trimming: 4 bases; junction bases outside the gene matches: 1. CDR1 SGHVS and CDR2 FQNEAQ come from the germline V gene. This CDR3 is built from 14 residues. Here the CDR3 DNA reads TGTGCCAGCAGCTTAGGACAGGGATACAATGAGCAGTTCTTC. Its protein product is CASSLGQGYNEQFF.

This clone was seen more than once but under ten times. The chain uses TRBV5-6 and TRBJ2-5; D possibly corresponds to TRBD1 (5 bases). The germline V and J ends were trimmed by 4 bases and 8 bases, with 27 bases remaining between them. The CDR3 contains 17 residues. Germline values: CDR1 SGHDT, CDR2 YYEEEE. This CDR3 reads CASSAESRAFSRHTQYF. The CDR3 bases are TGTGCCAGCAGCGCAGAGTCCAGGGCCTTCTCAAGGCACACCCAGTACTTC.

CDR3 sequence (DNA): TGTGCCAGCGCTCCCGGAGTAAACACCATATATTTT. This encodes CASAPGVNTIYF. The chain has TRBV7-2 and TRBJ1-3; D gene unclear. V was pared by 8 bases and J by 6 bases, with 11 bases between. The CDR3 is 12 residues long. Germline CDR1 SGHTA, CDR2 FQGNSA. The full variable domain, with the rest looked up from reference TRBV7-2 and TRBJ1-3, is GAGVSQSPSNKVTEKGKDVELRCDPISGHTALYWYRQSLGQGLEFLIYFQGNSAPDKSGLPSDRFSAERTGGSVSTLTIQRTQQEDSAVYLCASAPGVNTIYFGEGSWLTVV.

The chain uses TRBV15 and TRBJ1-3; a weak D match, TRBD1 (5 bases). V lost 3 bases, J lost 7 bases, and 10 bases lay in between. The CDR3 contains 13 residues. Germline values: CDR1 LNHNV, CDR2 YYDKDF (reference sequence). CDR3 DNA sequence: TGTGCCACCAGCAGGGGACTCATCAACACCATATATTTT. This sequence encodes CATSRGLINTIYF.

V gene TRBV9 combines with J gene TRBJ2-3, with D maybe TRBD2 (6 bases). Germline-derived CDR1 and CDR2 are SGDLS and YYNGEE. The ends were cut back, 3 bases at V and 8 bases at J, with 19 bases in the middle. The CDR3 covers 15 residues. For the CDR3, the DNA is TGTGCCAGCAGCGCCGGGACCGGGTTGGGGGGTACGCAGTATTTT. Its translation: CASSAGTGLGGTQYF.

In nucleotides, the CDR3 is TGTGCCAGTAGCCGGGACTCCATCTCCTACGAGCAGTACTTC. This codes for CASSRDSISYEQYF. The chain links TRBV19 to TRBJ2-7; perhaps TRBD2 as D (6 bases). Trimming cost V 6 bases and J 0 bases, with 12 bases left between them. Germline CDR1 LNHDA, CDR2 SQIVND (reference sequence). The CDR3 contains 14 residues.